This T cell receptor beta chain was identified in a study of cytomegalovirus exposure and HLA in healthy donors. Study-level results: Per published accounts, TCR beta sequences correctly predicted the HLA-A and HLA-B alleles of most subjects. Prior analysis indicated that the majority of TCR beta V segments exhibited productivity approximately 87% or approximately 30% of the time. Several of the most significant clusters appeared linked to common viral pathogens, based on a later analysis.

V dropped 1 base and J dropped 1 base, with 10 bases sitting between them. Per the germline V gene, CDR1 is SGHDN and CDR2 is FVKESK. CDR3 length equals 15 residues. With respect to this clone: Its antigen is still unknown.

Primers: 60 Vbeta forward and 13 Jbeta reverse. TCRdb's table, derived via immunoSEQ multiplex PCR, lists solely in-frame clones and lacks some. This sample carries roughly 160,000 clones, approximately 84% of them seen once, and the ten largest clones take about 0.39%. There were likely unrecorded immune exposures, though donors were nominally healthy when sampled. The sequence was collected from a boy younger than 10 in good health and CMV-seronegative. The chain employs TRBV14 and TRBJ1-2; possible D gene TRBD1, 5 bases. The sequenced material came from PBMCs. CDR3 residues: CASSQGQLRNYGYTF. The CDR3 nucleotides read TGTGCCAGCAGCCAAGGACAGCTGCGTAACTATGGCTACACCTTC.